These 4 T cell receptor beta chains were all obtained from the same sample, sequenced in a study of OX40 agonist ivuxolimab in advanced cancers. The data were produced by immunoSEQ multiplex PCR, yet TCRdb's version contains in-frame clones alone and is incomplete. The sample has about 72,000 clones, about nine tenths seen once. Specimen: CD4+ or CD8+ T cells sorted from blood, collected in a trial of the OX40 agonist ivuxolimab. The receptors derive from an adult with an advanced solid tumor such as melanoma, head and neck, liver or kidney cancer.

In nucleotides, the CDR3 is TGTGCCAGCAGCCCCACCCGGGGGGCTACCTACAATGAGCAGTTCTTC. As protein: CASSPTRGATYNEQFF. This chain joins TRBV12-1 and TRBJ2-1; TRBD2, the table's D call, was not compared with the DNA. TRBV12-1 is assigned pseudogene status. The CDR3 is made up of 16 amino acids.

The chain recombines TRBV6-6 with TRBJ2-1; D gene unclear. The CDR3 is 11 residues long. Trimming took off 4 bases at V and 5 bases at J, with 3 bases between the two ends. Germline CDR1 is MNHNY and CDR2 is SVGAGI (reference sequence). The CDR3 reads CASSLNNEQFF. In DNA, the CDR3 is TGTGCCAGCAGTTTAAACAATGAGCAGTTCTTC.

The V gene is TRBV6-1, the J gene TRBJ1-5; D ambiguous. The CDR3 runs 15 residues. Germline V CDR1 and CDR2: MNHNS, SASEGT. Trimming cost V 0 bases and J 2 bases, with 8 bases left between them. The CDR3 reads CASSEAGYGNQPQHF. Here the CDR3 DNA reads TGTGCCAGCAGTGAAGCTGGATATGGCAATCAGCCCCAGCATTTT.

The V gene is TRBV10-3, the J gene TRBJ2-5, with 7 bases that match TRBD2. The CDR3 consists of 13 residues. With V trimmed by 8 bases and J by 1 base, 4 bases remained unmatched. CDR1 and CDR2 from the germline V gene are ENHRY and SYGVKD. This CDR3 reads CAIGGGPQETQYF. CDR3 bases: TGTGCCATCGGCGGGGGTCCCCAAGAGACCCAGTACTTC.